Below are 21 T cell receptor beta chains sequenced from a single sample in a study of blood T cell repertoires in COVID-19. Clones were read by immunoSEQ multiplex PCR, and TCRdb kept only the in-frame ones, dropping some. The sample includes 130,000 or so clones, 86% of them seen just once. Sequencing was carried out using peripheral blood. The receptors originated from a woman aged 55-70 years with acute or convalescent COVID-19.

The chain links TRBV11-2 to TRBJ2-1; D remains ambiguous. V was pared by 2 bases and J by 10 bases, with 6 bases between. The CDR3 covers 11 residues. From germline, CDR1 is SGHAT and CDR2 FQNNGV. This CDR3 is CASSLSFEQFF. In DNA form, the CDR3 reads TGTGCCAGCAGCTTATCATTCGAGCAGTTCTTC.

V usage is TRBV9 and J usage is TRBJ1-2; tentatively, D is TRBD1 (6 bases). Trimming left V 0 bases short and J 13 bases short, with 25 bases between. Germline V CDR1 and CDR2: SGDLS, YYNGEE. This CDR3 comprises 16 residues. CDR3 amino acids: CASSVDGRGPGAAGTF. Here the CDR3 DNA reads TGTGCCAGCAGCGTAGACGGGCGGGGGCCGGGGGCGGCTGGCACCTTC.

The chain couples TRBV10-3 to TRBJ2-3, with 8 positions matching TRBD2. Germline assignment: CDR1 ENHRY and CDR2 SYGVKD. This CDR3 contains 14 residues. Unmatched junction bases numbered 9, after V lost 10 bases and J lost 3 bases. The CDR3 DNA sequence: TGTGCCACGTCCCTCGGGGGGGGTACAGATACGCAGTATTTT. It translates to CATSLGGGTDTQYF.

The V and J genes are TRBV27 and TRBJ2-2; D not resolved. The germline V gene encodes CDR1 MNHEY and CDR2 SMNVEV (reference sequence). V lost 1 base to trimming and J lost 4 bases, with 10 bases between them. The CDR3 has 15 residues. CDR3 region: CASSLYTPVTGELFF. CDR3 coding DNA: TGTGCCAGCAGTTTATATACCCCGGTCACCGGGGAGCTGTTTTTT.

This chain connects TRBV6-1 to TRBJ1-5, with TRBD1 as a possible D gene (5 bases). Germline V gene sequence: CDR1 MNHNS, CDR2 SASEGT. The V end was cut by 0 bases, the J end by 3 bases, with 12 bases between. The CDR3 totals 16 residues. CDR3 amino acids: CASSEAFRQLNQPQHF. The CDR3, as DNA: TGTGCCAGCAGTGAAGCTTTCAGACAGCTCAATCAGCCCCAGCATTTT.

V usage is TRBV4-2 and J usage is TRBJ2-3; 8 nucleotides line up with TRBD2. CDR1 is LGHNA, CDR2 YNFKEQ, per germline. The CDR3 loop spans 17 amino acids. V lost 1 base and J lost 0; bases outside the gene matches: 6. The CDR3 DNA reads as TGTGCCAGCAGCCAAGGGGCTAGCGGGCAGAGCACAGATACGCAGTATTTT. As protein: CASSQGASGQSTDTQYF.

J is TRBJ2-3 and V is TRBV24-1, with 7 bases that match TRBD2. The CDR3 sequence is 15 residues long. Germline V gives CDR1 KGHDR, CDR2 SFDVKD. Unmatched junction bases numbered 4, after V lost 5 bases and J lost 0 bases. CDR3 DNA sequence: TGTGCCACCAGTGTGGGGGAGGGTAGCACAGATACGCAGTATTTT. Its translation: CATSVGEGSTDTQYF.

The V gene is TRBV14, the J gene TRBJ2-1; 12 bases match TRBD2. The J segment lost 10 bases and the V segment lost 1 base, leaving 5 bases of the junction unmatched. The CDR3 length is 15 residues. Germline V CDR1 and CDR2: SGHDN, FVKESK. CDR3 nucleotides: TGTGCCAGCAGCCAAGGACTAGCGGGGGTTGGGGAGCAGTTCTTC. This encodes CASSQGLAGVGEQFF.

The V gene is TRBV5-1, the J gene TRBJ2-3; 7 nucleotides line up with TRBD2. V lost 3 bases to trimming and J lost 1 base; unmatched junction nucleotides: 11. From germline, CDR1 is SGHRS and CDR2 YFSETQ. The CDR3 runs 17 residues. This CDR3 reads CASSWGGLLPGTDTQYF. CDR3 DNA: TGCGCCAGCAGCTGGGGGGGACTACTCCCTGGCACAGATACGCAGTATTTT.

This clone was detected only a few times. The J gene is TRBJ1-6, the V gene TRBV5-8, with D possibly being TRBD1 (6 bases). CDR3 length equals 12 residues. Between the trimmed V and J ends, which lost 4 bases and 9 bases, there was a span of 8 bases. CDR1 SGHTS and CDR2 YDEGEE come from the germline V gene. CDR3 in DNA: TGTGCCAGCAGCCACAGGGTTTCACCCCTCCACTTT. Its translation: CASSHRVSPLHF.

The chain employs TRBV9 and TRBJ2-2; TRBD1 matches 9 bases. V lost 5 bases, J lost 4 bases, and 6 bases stayed unmatched. Germline lookup yields CDR1 SGDLS and CDR2 YYNGEE. This CDR3 contains 15 residues. For the CDR3, the DNA is TGTGCCAGCAGTTGGACAGGGGCGTTCACCGGGGAGCTGTTTTTT. Its translation: CASSWTGAFTGELFF.

In its sample, this clone is medium-sized. The V call is TRBV30, the J call TRBJ2-5; 10 bases agree with TRBD1. Per germline, CDR1 GTSNPN and CDR2 SVGIG (reference sequence). V shed 0 bases and J 1 base; nucleotides not matched to a gene: 2. This CDR3 spans 15 amino acids. The CDR3 spells CAWSVRTGGQETQYF. The CDR3 DNA reads as TGTGCCTGGAGTGTCAGGACAGGGGGCCAAGAGACCCAGTACTTC.

This chain links TRBV5-6 with TRBJ1-3; 8 bases fit TRBD1. This CDR3 contains 16 residues. Germline V gene data show CDR1 as SGHDT and CDR2 as YYEEEE. The V and J ends lost 4 bases and 0 bases, in that order; junction bases with no gene match: 6. The CDR3 coding sequence is TGTGCCAGCAGCCAGACAGGGGATTACTCTGGAAACACCATATATTTT. Translated: CASSQTGDYSGNTIYF.

Only a few counts were recorded for this clone. The CDR3 protein is CASRPFLSSSYEQYF. The CDR3 DNA reads TGCGCCAGCAGGCCCTTTTTAAGTAGCTCCTACGAGCAGTACTTC. The chain joins TRBV5-1 to TRBJ2-7; D ambiguous. The CDR3 runs 15 residues. CDR1 is SGHRS, CDR2 YFSETQ, per germline. V lost 5 bases and J lost 0, with 15 bases in between. The complete variable domain, with remaining parts taken from reference TRBV5-1 and TRBJ2-7, reads KAGVTQTPRYLIKTRGQQVTLSCSPISGHRSVSWYQQTPGQGLQFLFEYFSETQRNKGNFPGRFSGRQFSNSRSEMNVSTLELGDSALYLCASRPFLSSSYEQYFGPGTRLTVT.

This clone was recorded only once. V and J are TRBV7-9 and TRBJ2-5; 9 nucleotides line up with TRBD2. The junction had 9 bases not matched to a gene; V was cut back by 2 bases and J by 5 bases. Germline V gene data show CDR1 as SEHNR and CDR2 as FQNEAQ (reference sequence). CDR3 length equals 16 residues. The CDR3 DNA sequence: TGTGCCAGCAGCTTATATCTGGCGGGGGGGCACGAGACCCAGTACTTC. Translated, it gives CASSLYLAGGHETQYF.

As DNA, the CDR3 is TGCGCCAGCAGCCAAGTGACAGGGGAAAATTCACCCCTCCACTTT. Amino acid sequence: CASSQVTGENSPLHF. This chain links TRBV4-1 with TRBJ1-6; 8 positions match TRBD1. Germline CDR1 reads MGHRA; CDR2 reads YSYEKL. This CDR3 is 15 amino acids long. V lost 1 base to trimming and J lost 7 bases; unmatched junction nucleotides: 3.

The rearrangement links TRBV6-2 or TRBV6-3 to TRBJ2-6; a possible D gene is TRBD2 (6 bases). Trimming left V 6 bases short and J 7 bases short, with 16 bases between. Germline-derived CDR1 and CDR2 are MNHEY and SVGEGT. The CDR3 totals 15 residues. The CDR3 is CASSHPGVGANVLTF. In nucleotides, the CDR3 is TGTGCCAGCAGCCATCCGGGAGTAGGAGCCAACGTCCTGACTTTC.

The genes are TRBV9 and TRBJ1-4; TRBD1 is a possible D gene (6 bases). This CDR3 has 14 residues. V dropped 4 bases and J dropped 7 bases, with 14 bases sitting between them. Germline CDR1 and CDR2: SGDLS and YYNGEE. In DNA, the CDR3 is TGTGCCAGCAGCATCGACAGGTTGGCTGAAAAACTGTTTTTT. Translating gives CASSIDRLAEKLFF. Full variable domain (outside the CDR3, taken from reference TRBV9 and TRBJ1-4): DSGVTQTPKHLITATGQRVTLRCSPRSGDLSVYWYQQSLDQGLQFLIQYYNGEERAKGNILERFSAQQFPDLHSELNLSSLELGDSALYFCASSIDRLAEKLFFGSGTQLSVL.

The V call is TRBV11-3, the J call TRBJ2-5, with TRBD2 matching 10 bases. V trimming: 2 bases; J trimming: 2 bases; junction bases outside the gene matches: 5. The germline V gene encodes CDR1 SGHNT and CDR2 YENEEA. The CDR3 contains 16 residues. The CDR3 protein is CASSLLLAGEQETQYF. Written as DNA, the CDR3 is TGTGCCAGCAGCTTATTGCTAGCGGGGGAGCAAGAGACCCAGTACTTC.

V and J are TRBV6-5 and TRBJ2-7; a possible D gene is TRBD1 (6 bases). V was clipped by 5 bases and J by 2 bases, with 16 bases between them. CDR1 is MNHEY and CDR2 is SVGAGI in the germline V gene. The CDR3 is 15 residues long. The CDR3: CASSTRVWGPYEQYF. The CDR3 nucleotides are TGTGCCAGCAGTACCAGGGTGTGGGGGCCCTACGAGCAGTACTTC.

The rearrangement uses TRBV5-4 and TRBJ1-2; D ambiguous. The CDR3 runs to 15 residues. The V and J ends lost 4 bases and 4 bases respectively, with 17 bases between them. CDR1 and CDR2 (germline): SGHNT, YYREEE (reference sequence). CDR3 residues: CASSKGGQDGYGYTF. The CDR3 bases are TGTGCCAGCAGCAAAGGAGGGCAGGACGGCTATGGCTACACCTTC.